This T cell receptor beta chain was captured in a study of a mutant IDH1 vaccine in newly diagnosed glioma. For the study at large: Patients arrived already treated with radiotherapy, temozolomide, or both, most having had both.

The protocol was immunoSEQ multiplex PCR, while the TCRdb copy is restricted to in-frame clones and leaves out a portion. The sample consists of tens of thousands of clones, about 91% of them appearing once. Documented time point: baseline, week 1 (first vaccination visit). Treatment described: pre-vaccination baseline after standard-of-care therapy. V was pared by 6 bases and J by 6 bases, with 12 bases between. CDR1 MDHEN and CDR2 SYDVKM come from the germline V gene. CDR3 length equals 12 residues. The chain is built from TRBV28 and TRBJ2-7; D might be TRBD2 (6 bases). The sequence derives from a man aged 50 to 60 with glioma. The starting material was PBMCs, obtained from a glioma patient treated with radiotherapy, temozolomide or both. CDR3 sequence: CASSVGGAEQYF. CDR3 coding DNA: TGTGCCAGCAGCGTAGGAGGGGCCGAGCAGTACTTC.